This T cell receptor beta chain was sequenced in a study of blood T cell repertoires in COVID-19 (TCRdb year 2020). Study-level background: Collaborator samples came from the United States, Italy and Spain and covered acute and convalescent phases of COVID-19. The material from the prospective study consisted of cDNA or gDNA derived from T cells, B-cell-depleted T cells, or PBMCs. The dataset comprised deeply sampled blood TCRbeta repertoires from subjects exposed to, actively infected with, or recovered from COVID-19. The repertoires were released in a freely available public database meant as a resource for research on the immune response to SARS-CoV-2. The samples were drawn from the first 160 participants of the ongoing ImmuneRACE study and from over 950 subjects provided by 6 global collaborators. Sample metadata almost always included a de-identified subject ID, COVID-19 status, age in years and sex. Where available, HLA class I and class II types were taken from metadata supplied by the sample provider and were not determined by assay-based typing. Beyond this particular receptor, the publication reports: How much clinical and demographic metadata was included differed by source and by participant, and the metadata was provided uncurated.

TCRbeta CDR3 regions were amplified from genomic DNA by means of the immunoSEQ Assay, a bias-controlled multiplex PCR. Turning to the authors' computational methods: The number of nucleated cells in each sample was estimated from the amplification of reference gene primers within the assay. To quantify the absolute abundance of each unique TCRbeta CDR3 rearrangement, sequence reads were collapsed and filtered. For each sample, productive Simpson clonality was calculated as the square root of Simpson's diversity index over productive rearrangements. What TCRdb holds here is the immuneACCESS table cut down to in-frame rearrangements. Part of the clones is not present; checked against another copy, under half of the missing clones reflect an unresolved V gene, and the others are unexplained. V and J calls and clone size are given by that table; D and trimming were obtained from the DNA. This sample is represented by hundreds of thousands of clones; roughly 79% of them were singletons. Together, the top ten hold approximately 7.5% of the sample.

The junction shows trimming of 3 bases on V and 8 bases on J, plus 10 bases between the germline ends. Based on the germline V gene, the CDR1 and CDR2 sequences are SQVTM and ANQGSEA. Including cysteine and phenylalanine, the CDR3 has 11 amino acids. The sequence is cut down to CDR3 DNA, 33 bases in frame from base 1. At one collaborating source in Seattle, patients were enrolled during active infection and were followed longitudinally through the course of disease. Each collaborating institution followed its own protocols to collect whole blood in K2EDTA tubes. For TCRbeta analysis, collaborators shipped samples as frozen whole blood, isolated PBMCs, or DNA extracted from either of those sample types. Concerning this clone: What this receptor recognizes is not known. Base qualities are missing; no much larger clone stands one base away.

The receptor's source is a woman over 75 with COVID-19, enrolled during active disease. The sample consisted of peripheral blood. The rearrangement combines TRBV29-1 with TRBJ1-2, with the D gene call left open. For the CDR3, the sequence is CSVDLGGGYTF. The DNA sequence follows: TGCAGCGTTGATTTGGGAGGGGGCTACACCTTC.